This TCR beta chain appears in the sequencing data of a study of blood T cell repertoires in COVID-19. TCRdb's table, derived via immunoSEQ multiplex PCR, lists solely in-frame clones and lacks some. This sample has around 250,000 clones, with around 86% found just once. This clone was observed a single time. The V and J ends lost 4 bases and 0 bases respectively, with 10 bases between them. The CDR3 totals 15 residues. Per the germline V gene, CDR1 is MNHEY and CDR2 is SVGAGI. The material sequenced was peripheral blood. The origin of this receptor is a woman aged 80 or over with COVID-19, enrolled during active disease. This chain links TRBV6-5 with TRBJ2-4; a weak D match, TRBD1 (6 bases). The CDR3, as DNA: TGTGCCAGCAGTTCCGACAGGATAGCCAAAAACATTCAGTACTTC. It codes for CASSSDRIAKNIQYF.